This entry lists 10 T cell receptor beta chains sequenced from one sample in a study of CXCR4 blockade with PD-1 therapy in pancreatic cancer (dated by TCRdb to about 2019). The method was the immunoSEQ multiplex PCR assay. The table was pulled from immuneACCESS by TCRdb, which kept in-frame rearrangements only. Such tables lose some clones; where checked, under half of the loss comes from unresolved V genes, and the rest has no known cause. This sample is represented by 15,000 to 20,000 clones; over 60% of them were singletons. The ten largest clonotypes hold about 5.9% of the sample. What was sequenced was tumor tissue. These receptors all come from a human donor with pancreatic ductal adenocarcinoma.

This clone showed up just a few times. The chain carries TRBV14 and TRBJ2-7, with 7 nucleotides matching TRBD2. This CDR3 is 14 amino acids long. V shed 4 bases and J 4 bases; nucleotides not matched to a gene: 7. Germline V lookup: CDR1 SGHDN, CDR2 FVKESK. The CDR3 DNA sequence: TGTGCCAGCAGCCTATACTCTAGCGGTTACGAGCAGTACTTC. Translating it yields CASSLYSSGYEQYF.

This chain connects TRBV9 to TRBJ2-7, with D hard to call. Trimming removed 5 bases from V and 2 bases from J, with 8 bases in between. The V gene's germline CDR1 is SGDLS and CDR2 YYNGEE. This CDR3 contains 12 residues. The CDR3 here is CASSDPPYEQYF. CDR3 in DNA: TGTGCCAGCAGTGATCCACCCTACGAGCAGTACTTC.

This chain uses TRBV19 with TRBJ1-1; no definite D call. CDR1 and CDR2 from the germline V gene are LNHDA and SQIVND (reference sequence). There are 15 residues in the CDR3. Trimming removed 3 bases from V and 0 bases from J, with 11 bases in between. CDR3 loop: CASSIRPNMNTEAFF. The CDR3 DNA reads TGTGCCAGTAGTATTCGTCCAAACATGAACACTGAAGCTTTCTTT.

V usage is TRBV19 and J usage is TRBJ2-5; TRBD1 might be the D (6 bases). The ends were cut back, 0 bases at V and 0 bases at J, with 17 bases in the middle. The CDR3 extends over 18 amino acids. CDR1 is LNHDA, CDR2 SQIVND, per germline (reference sequence). This CDR3 reads CASSIDITGTTYQETQYF. DNA of the CDR3: TGTGCCAGTAGTATAGATATTACCGGGACAACCTACCAAGAGACCCAGTACTTC.

The V gene is TRBV28, the J gene TRBJ2-1; D is tentatively TRBD1 or TRBD2 (6 bases each). In germline, CDR1 is MDHEN, CDR2 SYDVKM. The CDR3 runs to 14 residues. Trimming took off 5 bases at V and 9 bases at J, with 17 bases between the two ends. CDR3 residues: CASSIRGGKIEQFF. CDR3 DNA sequence: TGTGCCAGCAGTATTCGAGGGGGGAAGATTGAGCAGTTCTTC. Variable domain in full (rest from reference TRBV28 and TRBJ2-1): DVKVTQSSRYLVKRTGEKVFLECVQDMDHENMFWYRQDPGLGLRLIYFSYDVKMKEKGDIPEGYSVSREKKERFSLILESASTNQTSMYLCASSIRGGKIEQFFGPGTRLTVL.

The chain couples TRBV10-2 to TRBJ2-3; D call uncertain. Germline V CDR1 and CDR2: WSHSY, SAAADI. The CDR3 runs to 16 residues. Trimming pared 3 bases from V and 2 bases from J, leaving 15 bases between. CDR3 in amino acids: CASSELSIRTTDTQYF. The CDR3 nucleotides are TGCGCCAGCAGTGAATTATCCATACGGACCACAGATACGCAGTATTTT.

The rearrangement links TRBV28 to TRBJ1-6; 7 bases align to TRBD1. Unmatched junction bases numbered 11, after V lost 8 bases and J lost 10 bases. CDR1 is MDHEN and CDR2 is SYDVKM in the germline V gene. The length of the CDR3 is 14 residues. CDR3 sequence: CASRRRGRDSPLHF. CDR3 DNA sequence: TGTGCCAGCCGGAGGAGGGGGCGAGACTCACCCCTCCACTTT.

This chain uses TRBV6-8 with TRBJ2-1; 9 bases agree with TRBD1. The CDR3 is 14 amino acids. Germline V CDR1 and CDR2: MNHGY, SAAAGT. V trimming: 9 bases; J trimming: 8 bases; junction bases outside the gene matches: 11. CDR3 sequence (DNA): TGTGCCAGTACTTCCGGGACAGGGTTTCATGAGCAGTTCTTC. This translates into CASTSGTGFHEQFF.

The chain employs TRBV1 and TRBJ2-3. TRBV1 is a pseudogene locus. This CDR3 contains 12 residues. The CDR3 region has the DNA TGCGCCAGCAGCCAAGATCCCCATACGCAGTATTTT. Translation gives CASSQDPHTQYF.

This clone was seen only once. This rearrangement joins TRBV28 to TRBJ2-1; TRBD1 agrees at 8 bases. The germline gives CDR1 MDHEN, CDR2 SYDVKM. The trim removed 7 bases at V and 9 bases at J, leaving 5 bases unmatched. The CDR3 length is 12 residues. CDR3 sequence reads: CASNQGAGEQFF. For the CDR3, the DNA is TGTGCCAGCAACCAGGGGGCGGGTGAGCAGTTCTTC.